Listed below are T cell receptor beta chains from one sample, sequenced in a study of human T cells and chemical hapten exposure. Each CDR3 protein is one row after TCRdb ran MiXCR on the RACE reads. The table shows about 80,000 distinct CDR3 sequences, with approximately 15% occurring only once. Sequenced here: whole blood, sampled in connection with sensitization to the hapten diphenylcyclopropenone (DPC). The receptors come from a woman in her 50s with alopecia areata. Some clones in this sample may be carry-over from other donors' samples. Both conserved end residues are part of each CDR3. D genes are given only for firm matches. Some rows have no size entry. The others give once, few or many, or a class for an expanded clone.

TRBV7-8	TRBJ1-1	-	many	TGTGCCAGCAGCTTTAGGGCCCAAAGCGAAGCTTTCTTT	CASSFRAQSEAFF
TRBV5-4	TRBJ2-3	TRBD2	-	TGTGCCAGCAGCTCCTTTGCGGGAGGCCTCACAGATACGCAGTATTTT	CASSSFAGGLTDTQYF
TRBV20-1	TRBJ2-2	-	few	TGCAGTGTACGGGAGTACGGGGAGCTGTTTTTT	CSVREYGELFF
TRBV5-4	TRBJ2-4	-	-	TGTGCCAGCAGCGGGGGGGACAGACTAGCCAAAAACATTCAGTACTTC	CASSGGDRLAKNIQYF
TRBV4-1	TRBJ2-7	TRBD2	-	TGCGCCAGCAGCCAACCGATTAGCGGGTCCTACGAGCAGTACTTC	CASSQPISGSYEQYF
TRBV5-1	TRBJ1-1	TRBD1	few	TGCGCCAGCAGCTCCGGGACAGATTTTCTACTGAACACTGAAGCTTTCTTT	CASSSGTDFLLNTEAFF
TRBV30	TRBJ1-2	-	-	TGTGCCTGGATTACTTTGGACTATGGCTACACCTTC	CAWITLDYGYTF
TRBV20-1	TRBJ1-5	-	-	TGCAGTGCTAGGAGGCAGGGCGGGGGCAATCAGCCCCAGCATTTT	CSARRQGGGNQPQHF
TRBV9	TRBJ1-5	-	few	TGTGCCAGCAGCTCCGGGGGGTTTAGCAATCAGCCCCAGCATTTT	CASSSGGFSNQPQHF
TRBV6-2/TRBV6-3	TRBJ2-2	-	few	TGTGCCAGCAGCCCAAGGCCGTTAAGGTCCACCGGGGAGCTGTTTTTT	CASSPRPLRSTGELFF
TRBV2	TRBJ2-7	TRBD1	-	TGTGCCAGCAGCCCGACAGGGGGCAAGTACGAGCAGTACTTC	CASSPTGGKYEQYF
TRBV29-1	TRBJ2-3	-	few	TGCAGCGTTGTGAGGACTAACGCAGATACGCAGTATTTT	CSVVRTNADTQYF
TRBV5-1	TRBJ2-3	-	few	TGCGCCAGCAGGACCGGGTTCGACAGGAGCGTTGATACGCAGTATTTT	CASRTGFDRSVDTQYF
TRBV15	TRBJ2-1	-	-	TGTGCCACCAGCAGATCGTACCTCAATGAGCAGTTCTTC	CATSRSYLNEQFF
TRBV6-1	TRBJ1-1	-	-	TGTGCCAGCACCCTATACACTGAAGCTTTCTTT	CASTLYTEAFF
TRBV6-2/TRBV6-3	TRBJ2-4	TRBD1	-	TGTGCCAGCAGTTACGCGGGACAGGGAGCCAAAAACATTCAGTACTTC	CASSYAGQGAKNIQYF
TRBV29-1	TRBJ2-5	TRBD1	-	TGCAGCGTTGCAGGGACAGGGGGCCAAGAGACCCAGTACTTC	CSVAGTGGQETQYF
TRBV5-1	TRBJ2-1	-	-	TGCGCCAGCAGCTTGGGGGCGAGACTCGATGAGCAGTTCTTC	CASSLGARLDEQFF
TRBV20-1	TRBJ2-7	TRBD1	-	TGCAGTGCAAAGAGGGGGCCCCCGGAGCAGTACTTC	CSAKRGPPEQYF
TRBV5-1	TRBJ2-1	TRBD2	-	TGCGCCAGCAGGGAGACTAGCGGGAACTACAATGAGCAGTTCTTC	CASRETSGNYNEQFF
TRBV9	TRBJ2-2	-	-	TGTGCCAGCAGAGAGTACCCAGAGGGCCCCGGGGAGCTGTTTTTT	CASREYPEGPGELFF
TRBV6-5	TRBJ2-7	TRBD2	few	TGTGCCAGCATTAAAACGCCTAGCGGACCCTACGAGCAGTACTTC	CASIKTPSGPYEQYF
TRBV20-1	TRBJ2-3	TRBD2	few	TGCAGTGCTAGAGCCGCGCTAGCGGGAGGGCAAGATACGCAGTATTTT	CSARAALAGGQDTQYF
TRBV7-9	TRBJ2-5	-	few	TGTGCCAGCAGCTTGTCCCATACCCAAGAGACCCAGTACTTC	CASSLSHTQETQYF
TRBV12-3/TRBV12-4	TRBJ2-7	TRBD2	few	TGTGCCAGCAGTTTAGGGCTAGCGGATTACGAGCAGTACTTC	CASSLGLADYEQYF
TRBV6-6	TRBJ2-2	TRBD2	-	TGTGCCAGCAGCGACCGACTAGCGACGGCCGGGGAGCTGTTTTTT	CASSDRLATAGELFF
TRBV29-1	TRBJ1-3	-	-	TGCAGCGTTGACCTCAAGAGCTCTGGAAACACCATATATTTT	CSVDLKSSGNTIYF
TRBV7-2	TRBJ2-7	TRBD2	many	TGTGCCAGCAGCTGGTTGGTAGCGGGAGGGCCGGGTCGGTACGAGCAGTACTTC	CASSWLVAGGPGRYEQYF
TRBV5-1	TRBJ2-1	-	-	TGCGCCAGCAGCAACAGAGCGGCGGACAATGAGCAGTTCTTC	CASSNRAADNEQFF
TRBV19	TRBJ2-3	TRBD1	many	TGTGCCAGTCGACCGGGACAGGTCACAGATACGCAGTATTTT	CASRPGQVTDTQYF
TRBV19	TRBJ2-3	TRBD2	few	TGTGCCAGTAGCCCGGGACTAACAACCTACACAGATACGCAGTATTTT	CASSPGLTTYTDTQYF
TRBV3-1	TRBJ2-6	TRBD2	few	TGTGCCAGCAGCCCATTACCCGGGACTAGCGGGAGGGTATACTCTGGGGCCAACGTCCTGACTTTC	CASSPLPGTSGRVYSGANVLTF
TRBV27	TRBJ2-2	-	once	TGTGCCAGCAGTTTAATCAGGGGCACCGGGGAGCTGTTTTTT	CASSLIRGTGELFF
TRBV20-1	TRBJ2-5	-	few	TGCAGTGCTAGAGATCTTGCGGATAACCAAGAGACCCAGTACTTC	CSARDLADNQETQYF
TRBV7-8	TRBJ1-2	-	-	TGTGCCAGCAGCTTAATGGACGGTCTTAACTATGGCTACACCTTC	CASSLMDGLNYGYTF
TRBV7-2	TRBJ2-7	TRBD2	few	TGTGCCAGCAGAACACTAGCGGGAGGCACCTACGAGCAGTACTTC	CASRTLAGGTYEQYF
TRBV29-1	TRBJ2-7	TRBD2	few	TGCAGCGTTAGCGGGAGCTCCTACGAGCAGTACTTC	CSVSGSSYEQYF
TRBV18	TRBJ2-5	-	many	TGTGCCAGCTCACCTCAGCGGACCCAAGAGACCCAGTACTTC	CASSPQRTQETQYF
TRBV12-3/TRBV12-4	TRBJ2-5	-	few	TGTGCCAGCAGTAGGGGACGGAAGCTAGAGACCCAGTACTTC	CASSRGRKLETQYF
TRBV3-1	TRBJ2-5	-	-	TGTGCCAGCAGCCAAGGGACCACTCAAGAGACCCAGTACTTC	CASSQGTTQETQYF
TRBV5-1	TRBJ1-5	TRBD1	many	TGCGCCAGCAGCTTGTTGACAGGGGGCAATCAGCCCCAGCATTTT	CASSLLTGGNQPQHF
TRBV4-1	TRBJ2-5	TRBD2	few	TGCGCCAGCAGCCAAGCTCCGGGACTAGCGGGACCCCAGAAGACCCAGTACTTC	CASSQAPGLAGPQKTQYF
TRBV7-6	TRBJ2-7	-	few	TGTGCCAGCAGCCAAATGGGACTCCAAGAATGGGGTCGAAGAGAGCAGTACTTC	CASSQMGLQEWGRREQYF
TRBV6-1	TRBJ1-1	-	few	TGTGCCAGCAGTGAAAGGATGAACACTGAAGCTTTCTTT	CASSERMNTEAFF
TRBV27	TRBJ2-1	TRBD1	-	TGTGCCAGCGCCCCCGGGACAGGGAAAAATTGGGGCAATGAGCAGTTCTTC	CASAPGTGKNWGNEQFF
TRBV5-4	TRBJ2-7	TRBD2	few	TGTGCCAGCAGCCGCTACAGCGGGGAGACCTACGAGCAGTACTTC	CASSRYSGETYEQYF
TRBV7-2	TRBJ2-7	-	medium-sized	TGTGCCAGCAGCTTAGGTACCTACGAGCAGTACTTC	CASSLGTYEQYF
TRBV2	TRBJ2-6	TRBD1	-	TGTGCCAGCTATAGGGGACAGGGGCGCTCTGGGGCCAACGTCCTGACTTTC	CASYRGQGRSGANVLTF
TRBV11-2	TRBJ1-1	-	-	TGTGCCAGCAGCCCGAGGGCTCCCAGAATGAACACTGAAGCTTTCTTT	CASSPRAPRMNTEAFF
TRBV20-1	TRBJ2-7	TRBD1	few	TGCAGTGCTAGACCGACCGAGGGGACAGGGGGATCCTACGAGCAGTACTTC	CSARPTEGTGGSYEQYF
TRBV11-2	TRBJ1-3	-	-	TGTGCCAGCAGCCAAACAGGGTCCTCTGGAAACACCATATATTTT	CASSQTGSSGNTIYF
TRBV28	TRBJ2-3	TRBD1	-	TGTGCCAGCAGGCCAAGGACAGGGGAAGATACGCAGTATTTT	CASRPRTGEDTQYF